This T cell receptor (beta chain) is from a study of T cell responses to AZD1222 COVID-19 vaccine. Study observations and caveats: Spike-wide coverage was observed for vaccine-associated CD4 TCRs, with dominant responses at 160-218 and 743-854. The donors showed a predominance of white British ancestry and of females, with possible underestimation of clonal diversity.

TCRdb's table, derived via immunoSEQ multiplex PCR, lists solely in-frame clones and lacks some. The sample carries around 120,000 clones, around 89% recorded once. With respect to this clone: The antigen is not known.

Germline V gene data show CDR1 as SEHNR and CDR2 as FQNEAQ (reference sequence). This CDR3 is 14 amino acids long. The ends were cut back, 1 base at V and 4 bases at J, with 8 bases in the middle. The V call is TRBV7-9, the J call TRBJ1-3; D is ambiguous. The sequence derives from an adult who received the AZD1222 COVID-19 vaccine. Here the sequenced sample was peripheral blood, taken 28 days after the second AZD1222 dose. CDR3 sequence reads: CASSLDLRGNTIYF. CDR3 DNA sequence: TGTGCCAGCAGCTTAGACCTCCGGGGAAACACCATATATTTT.